This entry lists 30 T cell receptor beta chains sequenced from one sample in a study of cytomegalovirus exposure and HLA in healthy donors. PCR amplification relied on 60 Vbeta primers (plus 13 Jbeta primers). TCRdb keeps only in-frame clones here, not all; method: immunoSEQ multiplex PCR. The data hold some 150,000 clones, with 80% to 90% observed a single time. Sequencing used PBMCs. The source of these receptors is a woman between 50 and 59 years old in good health and CMV-seronegative.

The chain is built from TRBV13 and TRBJ2-7; 10 nucleotides align to TRBD1. V dropped 5 bases and J dropped 2; count of bases not matched to a gene: 12. Germline V gives CDR1 PRHDT, CDR2 FYEKMQ (reference sequence). The CDR3 covers 17 residues. Here the CDR3 DNA reads TGTGCCAGCAGCCCGAGCGGACAGGGGGTGCTTACCTACGAGCAGTACTTC. It is translated as CASSPSGQGVLTYEQYF. Full variable domain (outside the CDR3, taken from reference TRBV13 and TRBJ2-7): AAGVIQSPRHLIKEKRETATLKCYPIPRHDTVYWYQQGPGQDPQFLISFYEKMQSDKGSIPDRFSAQQFSDYHSELNMSSLELGDSALYFCASSPSGQGVLTYEQYFGPGTRLTVT.

J is TRBJ2-1 and V is TRBV5-1, with D perhaps TRBD1 (5 bases). Germline lookup yields CDR1 SGHRS and CDR2 YFSETQ. This CDR3 comprises 12 residues. V shed 1 base and J shed 10 bases, with 9 bases lying between them. CDR3 loop: CASSLLGREQFF. In nucleotides, the CDR3 is TGCGCCAGCAGCTTGCTGGGGCGCGAGCAGTTCTTC.

The rearrangement joins TRBV7-2 to TRBJ1-1; D may be TRBD1 (5 bases). CDR1 SGHTA and CDR2 FQGNSA come from the germline V gene. The CDR3 is 15 amino acids. V dropped 1 base and J dropped 0 bases, with 9 bases sitting between them. This CDR3 is CASSLEGLMNTEAFF. The DNA of the CDR3 is TGTGCCAGCAGCTTAGAGGGACTGATGAACACTGAAGCTTTCTTT.

This clone has more than one count but fewer than ten. V gene TRBV18 combines with J gene TRBJ2-5; a possible D gene is TRBD2 (5 bases). With 6 bases removed from V and 5 bases from J, the gap between germline ends came to 13 bases. The V gene's germline CDR1 is KGHSH and CDR2 LQKENI. The CDR3 loop spans 13 amino acids. In DNA form, the CDR3 reads TGTGCCAGCTCTCCAGCGGAGTTGGAGACCCAGTACTTC. Residues: CASSPAELETQYF.

J is TRBJ1-4 and V is TRBV4-2; TRBD1 matches at 10 bases. The CDR3 extends over 14 amino acids. V was pared by 5 bases and J by 7 bases, with 4 bases of the junction left unmatched. Germline V CDR1 and CDR2: LGHNA, YNFKEQ. DNA of the CDR3: TGTGCCAGCAGCTTGGACAGGGGGGGTGAAAAACTGTTTTTT. This sequence encodes CASSLDRGGEKLFF.

This sequence joins TRBV25-1 and TRBJ2-7; weak D call: TRBD2 (5 bases). V was cut by 3 bases and J by 0 bases, with 6 bases left in between. Germline CDR1 and CDR2: MGHDK and SYGVNS. This CDR3 region has 13 residues. Here the CDR3 DNA reads TGTGCCAGCAGTGAGGCGGGCTCCTACGAGCAGTACTTC. Protein: CASSEAGSYEQYF.

V usage is TRBV5-4 and J usage is TRBJ2-3, with 9 bases fitting TRBD2. The germline CDR1 and CDR2 sequences are SGHNT and YYREEE (reference sequence). This CDR3 region has 14 residues. V was clipped by 5 bases and J by 0 bases; unmatched bases: 1. For the CDR3, the DNA is TGTGCCAGCAGTAGCGGGGGTAGCACAGATACGCAGTATTTT. This codes for CASSSGGSTDTQYF.

This CDR3 reads CASSETTTDEQFF. CDR3 nucleotide sequence: TGTGCCAGCAGTGAAACCACTACTGATGAGCAGTTCTTC. V gene TRBV2 combines with J gene TRBJ2-1; D call uncertain. V was pared by 2 bases and J by 8 bases, with 10 bases between. This CDR3 region has 13 residues. CDR1 and CDR2 from the germline V gene are SNHLY and FYNNEI.

This sequence joins TRBV18 and TRBJ2-1; 11 bases line up with TRBD2. The CDR3 has 15 amino acids. Germline CDR1 reads KGHSH; CDR2 reads LQKENI. Germline trimming cut 3 bases from V and 9 bases from J; bases unmatched to any gene: 7. The CDR3 coding sequence is TGTGCCAGCTCACCTGGCCTAGCGGGAGGTATTGAGCAGTTCTTC. It is translated as CASSPGLAGGIEQFF.

This clone occurred a few times. This chain joins TRBV10-2 and TRBJ2-1; 8 positions agree with TRBD2. This CDR3 contains 14 residues. The V gene end was trimmed by 8 bases and the J gene end by 3 bases; junction bases not matched to a gene: 6. Germline CDR1 and CDR2: WSHSY and SAAADI. CDR3 coding DNA: TGCGCCAGCCGGACTAGCCGGGACTACAATGAGCAGTTCTTC. Translation: CASRTSRDYNEQFF.

The chain employs TRBV7-8 and TRBJ1-5; the D gene is possibly TRBD1 (5 bases). This CDR3 has 16 residues. Germline values: CDR1 SGHVS, CDR2 FQNEAQ. Between the trimmed V and J ends, which lost 1 base and 7 bases, there was a span of 17 bases. Here the CDR3 reads CASSLGGYQSLQPQHF. The DNA of the CDR3 is TGTGCCAGCAGCTTAGGGGGCTACCAAAGCCTCCAGCCCCAGCATTTT.

The DNA of the CDR3 is TGTGCCAGCTCACCACCGTCTGACGTGAGGATCGGGGAGCTGTTTTTT. Its translation is CASSPPSDVRIGELFF. The chain joins TRBV18 to TRBJ2-2; D is unclear. CDR3 length: 16 residues. Trimming removed 0 bases from V and 7 bases from J, with 15 bases in between. In germline, CDR1 is KGHSH, CDR2 LQKENI.

J is TRBJ2-1 and V is TRBV19; 10 nucleotides line up with TRBD2. The V gene's germline CDR1 is LNHDA and CDR2 SQIVND (reference sequence). The junction had 7 bases not matched to a gene; V was cut back by 6 bases and J by 5 bases. The CDR3 has 15 amino acids. This CDR3 is CASRERGGDHNEQFF. The CDR3 DNA reads as TGTGCCAGTAGGGAGCGGGGGGGCGATCACAATGAGCAGTTCTTC.

As to this clone: Germline and junction disagree at one end, which may indicate a read error. The V and J genes are TRBV7-9 and TRBJ2-3; possibly TRBD2 for D (6 bases). Germline CDR1 reads SEHNR; CDR2 reads FQNEAQ (reference sequence). The CDR3 sequence is 12 residues long. The chain's CDR3 is CSSGRRDDTQYF. CDR3 coding DNA: TGTTCCAGCGGGCGCCGCGATGATACGCAGTATTTT.

The chain recombines TRBV19 with TRBJ1-1; 10 bases line up with TRBD1. CDR1 and CDR2 (germline): LNHDA, SQIVND (reference sequence). V shed 7 bases and J 6 bases; nucleotides not matched to a gene: 11. The CDR3 loop spans 15 amino acids. CDR3: CASTETTGGKPEAFF. The DNA of the CDR3 is TGTGCCAGTACCGAGACGACAGGGGGCAAGCCTGAAGCTTTCTTT.

V gene TRBV19 combines with J gene TRBJ1-4, with no clear D. Between the trimmed V and J ends, which lost 1 base and 6 bases, there was a span of 12 bases. Germline V gene lookup returns CDR1 LNHDA and CDR2 SQIVND (reference sequence). This CDR3 comprises 15 residues. The CDR3 DNA reads as TGTGCCAGTAGTATAGCGCGGGGTAAGGATGAAAAACTGTTTTTT. This gives the protein CASSIARGKDEKLFF.

This clone was counted a few times. This chain uses TRBV5-1 with TRBJ2-1; D is undetermined. The ends were cut back, 4 bases at V and 0 bases at J, with 11 bases in the middle. Per germline, CDR1 SGHRS and CDR2 YFSETQ. The CDR3 has 15 residues. The CDR3 sequence is CASSPPSDSYNEQFF. DNA of the CDR3: TGCGCCAGCAGCCCCCCCAGCGACTCCTACAATGAGCAGTTCTTC.

V usage is TRBV12-5 and J usage is TRBJ2-2; 7 bases line up with TRBD1. The CDR3 loop spans 14 amino acids. Germline V gene data show CDR1 as LGHNT and CDR2 as FRNRAP. V shed 1 base and J 6 bases; nucleotides not matched to a gene: 2. In nucleotides, the CDR3 is TGTGCTAGTGGTTTGGGACAGGGTCCCGGGGAGCTGTTTTTT. Translated: CASGLGQGPGELFF. Full variable domain (missing parts from reference TRBV12-5 and TRBJ2-2): DARVTQTPRHKVTEMGQEVTMRCQPILGHNTVFWYRQTMMQGLELLAYFRNRAPLDDSGMPKDRFSAEMPDATLATLKIQPSEPRDSAVYFCASGLGQGPGELFFGEGSRLTVL.

In this sample, this clone turned up a few times. The V call is TRBV2, the J call TRBJ2-7; 9 positions match TRBD1. This CDR3 has 14 amino acids. Germline loops: CDR1 SNHLY, CDR2 FYNNEI. V shed 2 bases, J shed 7 bases, and the junction held 6 bases outside the gene matches. The chain's CDR3 is CASSERTGAWEQYF. In DNA form, the CDR3 reads TGTGCCAGCAGTGAAAGGACAGGGGCCTGGGAGCAGTACTTC.

The genes are TRBV7-2 and TRBJ2-7; D gene uncertain. The germline CDR1 and CDR2 sequences are SGHTA and FQGNSA. The CDR3 loop spans 15 amino acids. Trimming stripped 0 bases from V and 2 bases from J, with 11 bases between. The CDR3 DNA reads as TGTGCCAGCAGCTTAGCTCCGGTTGACACCTACGAGCAGTACTTC. It translates to CASSLAPVDTYEQYF.

The V gene is TRBV7-2, the J gene TRBJ1-1; D unclear. The V end lost 4 bases, the J end lost 0 bases, and 6 bases lay between the germline ends. CDR1 SGHTA and CDR2 FQGNSA come from the germline V gene. CDR3 length: 13 residues. CDR3 nucleotide sequence: TGTGCCAGCAGCTACAATTTGAACACTGAAGCTTTCTTT. This sequence encodes CASSYNLNTEAFF.

This chain connects TRBV7-2 to TRBJ2-2; 8 positions agree with TRBD2. The V segment lost 3 bases and the J segment 2 bases; nucleotides outside the gene matches: 11. The CDR3 has 18 amino acids. The germline V gene encodes CDR1 SGHTA and CDR2 FQGNSA. The CDR3 is CASSFRHGRAENTGELFF. The CDR3 DNA follows: TGTGCCAGCAGCTTTCGTCACGGGAGGGCCGAAAACACCGGGGAGCTGTTTTTT.

The chain recombines TRBV14 with TRBJ1-2; 8 bases fit TRBD1. The CDR3 is made up of 15 amino acids. V trimming: 1 base; J trimming: 2 bases; junction bases outside the gene matches: 3. The V gene's germline CDR1 is SGHDN and CDR2 FVKESK. The CDR3 protein is CASSQVQGANYGYTF. In nucleotides, the CDR3 is TGTGCCAGCAGCCAAGTCCAGGGGGCGAACTATGGCTACACCTTC.

The chain couples TRBV5-1 to TRBJ2-1; tentative D call: TRBD2 (6 bases). V was trimmed by 4 bases and J by 12 bases, leaving 14 bases between them. CDR1 is SGHRS and CDR2 is YFSETQ in the germline V gene. The CDR3 is 12 amino acids. The CDR3 protein is CASSTGGTRQFF. The CDR3 nucleotides are TGCGCCAGCAGCACCGGCGGGACTCGGCAGTTCTTC.

This clone was seen only once. The gene calls are TRBV2 and TRBJ1-5; unclear D gene. V lost 3 bases, J lost 5 bases, and 5 bases lay in between. CDR1 SNHLY and CDR2 FYNNEI come from the germline V gene. The CDR3 totals 12 residues. The CDR3 loop is CASSDQDQPQHF. The CDR3 nucleotides read TGTGCCAGCAGTGATCAGGATCAGCCCCAGCATTTT.

This clone turned up a few times. The chain joins TRBV7-2 to TRBJ2-7; D is unresolved. Germline-derived CDR1 and CDR2 are SGHTA and FQGNSA. CDR3 length: 12 amino acids. V shed 1 base and J shed 8 bases, with 9 bases lying between them. The CDR3 protein is CASSLDRVKQYF. The CDR3 nucleotides read TGTGCCAGCAGCTTAGATCGCGTGAAGCAGTACTTC.

The chain is built from TRBV7-3 and TRBJ2-3; D is possibly TRBD1 (5 bases). The CDR3 runs 13 residues. The V end lost 3 bases, the J end lost 5 bases, and 9 bases lay between the germline ends. Looked up from germline, CDR1 is SGHTA and CDR2 is FQGTGA. This CDR3 is CASSFQRGDTQYF. The DNA for the CDR3 is TGTGCCAGCAGCTTTCAAAGGGGAGATACGCAGTATTTT.

The chain carries TRBV5-1 and TRBJ2-1, with D unresolved. Germline-derived CDR1 and CDR2 are SGHRS and YFSETQ. Trimming removed 4 bases from V and 3 bases from J, with 14 bases in between. CDR3 length: 15 amino acids. In nucleotides, the CDR3 is TGCGCCAGCAGCAGCGAACCGGGTTTCTACAATGAGCAGTTCTTC. It yields the protein CASSSEPGFYNEQFF.

The chain links TRBV2 to TRBJ1-1; D perhaps matches TRBD1 (5 bases). This CDR3 region has 14 residues. The germline V gene has CDR1 SNHLY and CDR2 FYNNEI. V dropped 0 bases and J dropped 5 bases, with 10 bases sitting between them. The CDR3 bases are TGTGCCAGCAGTGAAGCCCGGGGGGGTACTGAAGCTTTCTTT. Its translation is CASSEARGGTEAFF.

The chain is built from TRBV11-2 and TRBJ2-1; 13 nucleotides match TRBD2. The CDR3 consists of 17 residues. The junction had 5 bases not matched to a gene; V was cut back by 4 bases and J by 2 bases. From germline, CDR1 is SGHAT and CDR2 FQNNGV. For the CDR3, the DNA is TGTGCCAGCAGCTCCCGGACTAGCGGGAGTCCCTACAATGAGCAGTTCTTC. Translated, it gives CASSSRTSGSPYNEQFF.